Following are 21 T cell receptor beta chains from one sample sequenced in a study of blood T cell repertoires in COVID-19. TCRdb's table, derived via immunoSEQ multiplex PCR, lists solely in-frame clones and lacks some. This table has around 180,000 clones, about 74% appearing once. Sequenced material: peripheral blood. The receptors were gathered from an elderly woman with acute or convalescent COVID-19.

The chain joins TRBV7-2 to TRBJ2-7; no reliable D call. In germline, CDR1 is SGHTA, CDR2 FQGNSA. V lost 4 bases, J lost 6 bases, and 10 bases lay in between. The CDR3 covers 12 residues. The DNA for the CDR3 is TGTGCCAGCAGCTCATCAGTAGCCGAGCAGTACTTC. The encoded protein is CASSSSVAEQYF.

The chain carries TRBV25-1 and TRBJ2-1, with 9 bases identical to TRBD1. Germline lookup yields CDR1 MGHDK and CDR2 SYGVNS. The V gene end was trimmed by 6 bases and the J gene end by 4 bases; junction bases not matched to a gene: 10. The CDR3 extends over 16 amino acids. CDR3 protein: CASSPTDRGGYNEQFF. Here the CDR3 DNA reads TGTGCCAGCAGCCCAACTGACAGGGGGGGATACAATGAGCAGTTCTTC.

The gene calls are TRBV30 and TRBJ2-7; 8 positions agree with TRBD1. CDR1 is GTSNPN, CDR2 SVGIG, per germline (reference sequence). V shed 4 bases, J shed 1 base, and the junction held 3 bases outside the gene matches. This CDR3 comprises 13 residues. The chain's CDR3 is CAWKGTGSYEQYF. The CDR3 nucleotides read TGTGCCTGGAAGGGGACAGGATCCTACGAGCAGTACTTC.

The chain uses TRBV11-3 and TRBJ1-1; TRBD1 matches at 8 bases. Trimming removed 0 bases from V and 5 bases from J; junction bases left unmatched: 5. The CDR3 has 15 amino acids. CDR1 is SGHNT, CDR2 YENEEA, per germline. CDR3 sequence reads: CASSLDGQGGTEAFF. Written as DNA, the CDR3 is TGTGCCAGCAGCTTAGACGGACAGGGTGGGACTGAAGCTTTCTTT.

V is TRBV27 and J is TRBJ2-2; perhaps TRBD2 as D (5 bases). This CDR3 is built from 17 residues. CDR1 and CDR2 from the germline V gene are MNHEY and SMNVEV (reference sequence). The V and J ends lost 2 bases and 0 bases respectively, with 13 bases between them. This CDR3 is CASSLNRRAANTGELFF. The CDR3 nucleotides are TGTGCCAGCAGTTTAAACCGGCGGGCCGCGAACACCGGGGAGCTGTTTTTT.

This sequence joins TRBV3-1 (or the pseudogene TRBV3-2) and TRBJ1-1; 10 bases are a match to TRBD1. The V gene's germline CDR1 is LGHDT and CDR2 YNNKEL (reference sequence). CDR3 length: 16 amino acids. After removal of 8 bases from V and 5 bases from J, the junction contained 14 bases not matched to a gene. The CDR3 region is CASSPGQGYGATEAFF. The CDR3 DNA reads TGTGCCAGCTCCCCGGGACAGGGGTATGGGGCGACTGAAGCTTTCTTT.

The rearrangement links TRBV27 to TRBJ1-5, with a weak D call TRBD1 (6 bases). This CDR3 region has 14 residues. Trimming cost V 6 bases and J 3 bases, with 12 bases left between them. Germline V lookup: CDR1 MNHEY, CDR2 SMNVEV (reference sequence). CDR3 nucleotide sequence: TGTGCCAGCAGGCCAGGGGTTGACAATCAGCCCCAGCATTTT. It codes for CASRPGVDNQPQHF.

This chain links TRBV4-3 with TRBJ1-2; 8 bases align to TRBD1. The CDR3 has 16 amino acids. V lost 0 bases, J lost 0 bases, and 3 bases stayed unmatched. Germline CDR1 and CDR2: LGHNA and YSLEER. CDR3 DNA: TGCGCCAGCAGCCAAGACCAGGGGGCTTCTAACTATGGCTACACCTTC. It is translated as CASSQDQGASNYGYTF.

This clone has ten or more counts. CDR3 bases: TGTGCCAGCAGCTTGGTAGCCAGCTCCTATGGCTACACCTTC. This encodes CASSLVASSYGYTF. The chain combines TRBV5-6 with TRBJ1-2, with D unresolved. The V gene lost 0 bases and the J gene lost 4 bases, with 10 bases spanning the gap. This CDR3 comprises 14 residues. The V gene's germline CDR1 is SGHDT and CDR2 YYEEEE.

The V gene is TRBV21-1, the J gene TRBJ1-3; the D call TRBD1 from the table was never checked on the DNA. TRBV21-1 is deemed a pseudogene. The CDR3 sequence is 21 residues long. The CDR3 region has the DNA TGTGCCAGCAGCAATAAGTCGTGGAGGACAGGGTCCTCGTCGGGGGGAAACACCATATATTTT. It is translated as CASSNKSWRTGSSSGGNTIYF.

The V call is TRBV27, the J call TRBJ2-3, with 11 positions matching TRBD2. Germline assignment: CDR1 MNHEY and CDR2 SMNVEV (reference sequence). V dropped 6 bases and J dropped 6; count of bases not matched to a gene: 8. The CDR3 spans 15 residues. In nucleotides, the CDR3 is TGTGCCAGCAGGGACACTAGCGGGAGATGGGATACGCAGTATTTT. This translates into CASRDTSGRWDTQYF.

The chain links TRBV7-8 to TRBJ2-1; TRBD2 matches 11 bases. J lost 3 bases, V lost 6 bases, and 4 bases had no gene match. Germline V CDR1 and CDR2: SGHVS, FQNEAQ. This CDR3 has 15 residues. DNA of the CDR3: TGTGCCAGCAGTCCAGGACTAGCGGGCTACAATGAGCAGTTCTTC. Protein sequence: CASSPGLAGYNEQFF.

CDR3 residues: CASSQWGLGGSGANVLTF. As DNA, the CDR3 is TGTGCCAGCAGCCAATGGGGACTTGGAGGGTCTGGGGCCAACGTCCTGACTTTC. The chain carries TRBV3-1 (or the pseudogene TRBV3-2) and TRBJ2-6; D is perhaps TRBD2 (6 bases). CDR1 is LGHDT and CDR2 is YNNKEL in the germline V gene (reference sequence). This CDR3 has 18 residues. The V gene lost 2 bases and the J gene lost 1 base, with 15 bases spanning the gap.

V usage is TRBV6-2 or TRBV6-3 and J usage is TRBJ2-2, with no clear D. The CDR3 extends over 17 amino acids. CDR1 is MNHEY, CDR2 SVGEGT, per germline. Trimming stripped 0 bases from V and 4 bases from J, with 15 bases between. The CDR3 loop is CASSYSISGWATGELFF. CDR3 coding DNA: TGTGCCAGCAGTTACTCGATCTCTGGATGGGCCACCGGGGAGCTGTTTTTT.

There are a few counts of this clone. The chain employs TRBV5-5 and TRBJ1-1; 9 positions match TRBD1. Germline loops: CDR1 SGHKS, CDR2 YYEKEE (reference sequence). This CDR3 is 15 amino acids long. The V gene end was trimmed by 2 bases and the J gene end by 2 bases; junction bases not matched to a gene: 4. CDR3 sequence reads: CASSFQGQGNTEAFF. CDR3 sequence (DNA): TGTGCCAGCAGCTTCCAGGGACAGGGAAACACTGAAGCTTTCTTT.

The V gene is TRBV6-5, the J gene TRBJ1-1; a weak D match, TRBD1 (6 bases). V was pared by 4 bases and J by 3 bases, with 18 bases between. The CDR3 consists of 16 residues. Germline V lookup: CDR1 MNHEY, CDR2 SVGAGI. CDR3 in DNA: TGTGCCAGCAGTTTACTGGCAGGGGATATTGACACTGAAGCTTTCTTT. This sequence encodes CASSLLAGDIDTEAFF.

This clone showed up just a few times. V gene TRBV7-9 combines with J gene TRBJ1-4, with D hard to call. The ends were cut back, 3 bases at V and 3 bases at J, with 11 bases in the middle. Per germline, CDR1 SEHNR and CDR2 FQNEAQ (reference sequence). The CDR3 has 15 amino acids. In DNA, the CDR3 is TGTGCCAGCAGCTTCACCGGGAATTCTAATGAAAAACTGTTTTTT. It encodes CASSFTGNSNEKLFF.

This clone was detected once. V usage is TRBV19 and J usage is TRBJ2-7, with a possible D match to TRBD1 (5 bases). The CDR3 totals 14 residues. Germline loops: CDR1 LNHDA, CDR2 SQIVND (reference sequence). V was trimmed by 2 bases and J by 0 bases, leaving 8 bases between them. The CDR3 reads CASSIQGSSYEQYF. CDR3 sequence (DNA): TGTGCCAGTAGTATACAGGGCAGCTCCTACGAGCAGTACTTC.

This sequence joins TRBV19 and TRBJ2-1, with TRBD2 matching 9 bases. This CDR3 is built from 18 residues. Germline CDR1 reads LNHDA; CDR2 reads SQIVND (reference sequence). The J segment lost 0 bases and the V segment lost 5 bases, leaving 11 bases of the junction unmatched. The CDR3 spells CASSSRGYSGSSYNEQFF. The CDR3 DNA reads TGTGCCAGTAGTTCCCGGGGGTATAGCGGGAGCTCCTACAATGAGCAGTTCTTC.

This sequence joins TRBV10-3 and TRBJ1-1; D is uncertain. V was cut by 6 bases and J by 0 bases, with 5 bases left in between. The CDR3 totals 12 residues. Germline V lookup: CDR1 ENHRY, CDR2 SYGVKD. The CDR3 nucleotides are TGTGCCATCAGCAGAATGAACACTGAAGCTTTCTTT. Translating gives CAISRMNTEAFF.

J is TRBJ2-1 and V is TRBV11-2; D gene ambiguous. This CDR3 is 13 amino acids long. V was clipped by 1 base and J by 2 bases, with 3 bases between them. The germline V gene encodes CDR1 SGHAT and CDR2 FQNNGV. The CDR3 region has the DNA TGTGCCAGCAGCTTAGCCGCCTACAATGAGCAGTTCTTC. Translating it yields CASSLAAYNEQFF.